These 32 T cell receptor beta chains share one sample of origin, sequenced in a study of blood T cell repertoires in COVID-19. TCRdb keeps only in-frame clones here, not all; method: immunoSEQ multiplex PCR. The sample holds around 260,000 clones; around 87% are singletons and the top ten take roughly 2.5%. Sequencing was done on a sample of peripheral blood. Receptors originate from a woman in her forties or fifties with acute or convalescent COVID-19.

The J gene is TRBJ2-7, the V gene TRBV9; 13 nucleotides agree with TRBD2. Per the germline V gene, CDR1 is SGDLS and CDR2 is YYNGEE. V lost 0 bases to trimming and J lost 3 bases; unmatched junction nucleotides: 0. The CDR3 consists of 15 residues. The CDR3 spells CASSVGTSGSYEQYF. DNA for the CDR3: TGTGCCAGCAGCGTAGGGACTAGCGGGAGCTACGAGCAGTACTTC.

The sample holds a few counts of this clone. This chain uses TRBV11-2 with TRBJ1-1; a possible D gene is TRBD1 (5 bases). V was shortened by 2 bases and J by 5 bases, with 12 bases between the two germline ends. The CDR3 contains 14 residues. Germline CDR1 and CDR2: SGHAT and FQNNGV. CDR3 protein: CASSLRGVNTEAFF. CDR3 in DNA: TGTGCCAGCAGCTTACGGGGGGTTAATACTGAAGCTTTCTTT.

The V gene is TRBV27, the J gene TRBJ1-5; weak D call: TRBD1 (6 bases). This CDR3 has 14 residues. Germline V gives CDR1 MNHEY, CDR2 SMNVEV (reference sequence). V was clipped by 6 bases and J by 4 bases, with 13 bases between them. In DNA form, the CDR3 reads TGTGCCAGCAGGGTACAGGGTGGGAATCAGCCCCAGCATTTT. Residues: CASRVQGGNQPQHF.

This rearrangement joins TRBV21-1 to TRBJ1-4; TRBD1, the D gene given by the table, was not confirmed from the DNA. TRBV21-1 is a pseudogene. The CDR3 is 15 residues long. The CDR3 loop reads CASSKAGQGDEKLFF. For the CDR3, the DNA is TGTGCCAGCAGCAAAGCGGGACAGGGCGATGAAAAACTGTTTTTT.

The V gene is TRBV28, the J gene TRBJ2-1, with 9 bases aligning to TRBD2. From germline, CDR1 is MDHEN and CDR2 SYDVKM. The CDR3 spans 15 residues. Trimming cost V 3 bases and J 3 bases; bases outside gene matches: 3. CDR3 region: CASSFQREDYNEQFF. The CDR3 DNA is TGTGCCAGCAGTTTTCAGCGGGAGGACTACAATGAGCAGTTCTTC.

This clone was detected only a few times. This CDR3 is CASSGRLGTGGYEQYF. CDR3 nucleotides: TGTGCCAGCAGCGGACGTCTGGGGACAGGGGGCTACGAGCAGTACTTC. The V gene is TRBV9, the J gene TRBJ2-7; 11 bases map to TRBD1. CDR1 and CDR2 (germline): SGDLS, YYNGEE. This CDR3 spans 16 amino acids. V gave up 3 bases and J gave up 3 bases; unmatched junction bases: 8.

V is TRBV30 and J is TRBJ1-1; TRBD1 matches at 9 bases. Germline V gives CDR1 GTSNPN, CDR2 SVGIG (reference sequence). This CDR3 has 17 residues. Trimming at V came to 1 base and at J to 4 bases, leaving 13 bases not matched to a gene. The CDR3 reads CAWSGYRGLIVVTEAFF. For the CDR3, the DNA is TGTGCCTGGAGTGGTTACAGGGGGCTGATTGTGGTCACTGAAGCTTTCTTT.

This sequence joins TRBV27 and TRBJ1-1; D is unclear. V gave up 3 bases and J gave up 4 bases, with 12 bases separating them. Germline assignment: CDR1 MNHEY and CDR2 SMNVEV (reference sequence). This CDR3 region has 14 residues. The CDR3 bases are TGTGCCAGCAGTTTGGAGGGTTTGGGCACTGAAGCTTTCTTT. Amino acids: CASSLEGLGTEAFF.

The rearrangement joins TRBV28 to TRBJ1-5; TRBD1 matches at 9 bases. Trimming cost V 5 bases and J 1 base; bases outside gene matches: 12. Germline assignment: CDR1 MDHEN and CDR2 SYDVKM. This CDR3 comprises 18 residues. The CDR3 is CASSLPRTGQGSNQPQHF. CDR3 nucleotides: TGTGCCAGCAGTCTCCCCCGAACAGGACAGGGGAGCAATCAGCCCCAGCATTTT.

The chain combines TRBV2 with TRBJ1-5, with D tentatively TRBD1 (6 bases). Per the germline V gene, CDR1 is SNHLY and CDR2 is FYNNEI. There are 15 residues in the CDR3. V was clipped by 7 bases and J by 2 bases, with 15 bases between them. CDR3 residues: CASTPGQTGNQPQHF. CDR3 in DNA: TGTGCCAGCACCCCCGGACAGACGGGCAATCAGCCCCAGCATTTT.

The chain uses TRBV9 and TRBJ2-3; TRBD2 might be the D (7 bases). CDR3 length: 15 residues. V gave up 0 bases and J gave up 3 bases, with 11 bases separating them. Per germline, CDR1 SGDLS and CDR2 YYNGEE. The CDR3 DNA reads TGTGCCAGCAGCGTAGACGAGGGGGGGACAGATACGCAGTATTTT. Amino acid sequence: CASSVDEGGTDTQYF.

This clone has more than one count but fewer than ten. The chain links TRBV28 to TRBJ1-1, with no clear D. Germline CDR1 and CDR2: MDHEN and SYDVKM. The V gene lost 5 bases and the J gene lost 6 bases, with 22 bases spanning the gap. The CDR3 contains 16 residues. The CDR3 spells CASSPPESGVRAEAFF. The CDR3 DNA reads TGTGCCAGCAGTCCCCCGGAGAGCGGGGTTCGGGCTGAAGCTTTCTTT.

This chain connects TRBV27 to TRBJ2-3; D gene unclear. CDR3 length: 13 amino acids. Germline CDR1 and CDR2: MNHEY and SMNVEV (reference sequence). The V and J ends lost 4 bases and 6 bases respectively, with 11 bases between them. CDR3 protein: CASSSIDGDTQYF. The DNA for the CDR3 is TGTGCCAGCAGTTCCATAGACGGGGATACGCAGTATTTT.

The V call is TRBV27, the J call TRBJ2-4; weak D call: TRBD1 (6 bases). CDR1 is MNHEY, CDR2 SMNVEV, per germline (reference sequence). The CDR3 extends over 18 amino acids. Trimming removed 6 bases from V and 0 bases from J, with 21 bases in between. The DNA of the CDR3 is TGTGCCAGCAGCCTCAACCAGGGGCCTATAAGAGCCAAAAACATTCAGTACTTC. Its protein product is CASSLNQGPIRAKNIQYF.

The CDR3, as DNA: TGTGCCAGCAGTTCACAACAGGCTTACGAGCAGTACTTC. Translating it yields CASSSQQAYEQYF. The rearrangement uses TRBV28 and TRBJ2-7; TRBD1 might be the D (5 bases). With 4 bases removed from V and 4 bases from J, the gap between germline ends came to 11 bases. The CDR3 sequence is 13 residues long. The germline CDR1 and CDR2 sequences are MDHEN and SYDVKM. Full variable domain (rest looked up from reference TRBV28 and TRBJ2-7): DVKVTQSSRYLVKRTGEKVFLECVQDMDHENMFWYRQDPGLGLRLIYFSYDVKMKEKGDIPEGYSVSREKKERFSLILESASTNQTSMYLCASSSQQAYEQYFGPGTRLTVT.

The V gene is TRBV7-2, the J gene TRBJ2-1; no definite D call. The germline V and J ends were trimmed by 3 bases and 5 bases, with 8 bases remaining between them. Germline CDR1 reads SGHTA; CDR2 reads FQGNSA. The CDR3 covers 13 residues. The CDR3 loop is CASSFSGNNEQFF. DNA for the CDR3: TGTGCCAGCAGCTTCTCCGGTAACAATGAGCAGTTCTTC.

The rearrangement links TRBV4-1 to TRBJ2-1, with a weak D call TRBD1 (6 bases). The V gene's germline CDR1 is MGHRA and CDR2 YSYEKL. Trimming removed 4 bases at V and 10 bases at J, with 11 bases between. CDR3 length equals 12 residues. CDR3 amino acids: CASSRTTGEQFF. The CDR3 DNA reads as TGCGCCAGCAGCCGTACTACAGGGGAGCAGTTCTTC.

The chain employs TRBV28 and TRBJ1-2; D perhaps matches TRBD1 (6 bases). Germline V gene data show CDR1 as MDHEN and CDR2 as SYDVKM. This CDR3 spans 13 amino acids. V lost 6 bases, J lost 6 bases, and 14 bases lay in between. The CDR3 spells CASSETGLDGYTF. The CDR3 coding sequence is TGTGCCAGCAGCGAAACAGGGTTGGATGGCTACACCTTC.

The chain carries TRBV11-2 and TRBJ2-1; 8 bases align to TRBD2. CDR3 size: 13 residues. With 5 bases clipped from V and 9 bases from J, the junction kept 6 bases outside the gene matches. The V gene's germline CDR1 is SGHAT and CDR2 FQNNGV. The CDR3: CASSIGRASEQFF. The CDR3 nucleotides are TGTGCCAGCAGCATCGGGAGGGCCAGTGAGCAGTTCTTC.

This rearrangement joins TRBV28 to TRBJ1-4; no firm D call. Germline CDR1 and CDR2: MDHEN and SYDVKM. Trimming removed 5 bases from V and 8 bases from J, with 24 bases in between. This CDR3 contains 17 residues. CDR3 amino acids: CASSDAGGSLAGEKLFF. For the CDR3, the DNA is TGTGCCAGCAGTGACGCAGGAGGCAGTTTGGCGGGGGAAAAACTGTTTTTT.

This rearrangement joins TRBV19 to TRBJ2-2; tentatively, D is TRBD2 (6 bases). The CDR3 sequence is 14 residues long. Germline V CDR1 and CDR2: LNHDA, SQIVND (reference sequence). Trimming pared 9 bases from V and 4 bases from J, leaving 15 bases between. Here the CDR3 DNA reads TGTGCCAGGGGAGGTAGCGCCTTCACCGGGGAGCTGTTTTTT. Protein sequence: CARGGSAFTGELFF.

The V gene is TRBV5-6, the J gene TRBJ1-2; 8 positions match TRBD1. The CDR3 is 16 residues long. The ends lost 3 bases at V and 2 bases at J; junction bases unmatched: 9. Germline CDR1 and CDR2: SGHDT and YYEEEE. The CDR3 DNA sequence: TGTGCCAGCAGCTATGGACAGGGCCGCACCAACTATGGCTACACCTTC. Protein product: CASSYGQGRTNYGYTF. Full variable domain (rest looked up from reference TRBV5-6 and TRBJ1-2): DAGVTQSPTHLIKTRGQQVTLRCSPKSGHDTVSWYQQALGQGPQFIFQYYEEEERQRGNFPDRFSGHQFPNYSSELNVNALLLGDSALYLCASSYGQGRTNYGYTFGSGTRLTVV.

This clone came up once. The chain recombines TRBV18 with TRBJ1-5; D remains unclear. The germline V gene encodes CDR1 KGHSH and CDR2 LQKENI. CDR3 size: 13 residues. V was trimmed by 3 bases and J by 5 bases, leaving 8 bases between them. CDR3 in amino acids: CASSPAGYQPQHF. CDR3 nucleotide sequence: TGTGCCAGCTCACCTGCAGGCTATCAGCCCCAGCATTTT. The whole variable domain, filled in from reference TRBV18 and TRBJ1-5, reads NAGVMQNPRHLVRRRGQEARLRCSPMKGHSHVYWYRQLPEEGLKFMVYLQKENIIDESGMPKERFSAEFPKEGPSILRIQQVVRGDSAAYFCASSPAGYQPQHFGDGTRLSIL.

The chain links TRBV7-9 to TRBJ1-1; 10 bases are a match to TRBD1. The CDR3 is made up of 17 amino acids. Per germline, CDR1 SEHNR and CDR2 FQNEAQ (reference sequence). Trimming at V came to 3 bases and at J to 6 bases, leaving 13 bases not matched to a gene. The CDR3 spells CASSFSPGQGFIAEAFF. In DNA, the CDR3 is TGTGCCAGCAGCTTTTCACCGGGACAGGGGTTTATAGCTGAAGCTTTCTTT.

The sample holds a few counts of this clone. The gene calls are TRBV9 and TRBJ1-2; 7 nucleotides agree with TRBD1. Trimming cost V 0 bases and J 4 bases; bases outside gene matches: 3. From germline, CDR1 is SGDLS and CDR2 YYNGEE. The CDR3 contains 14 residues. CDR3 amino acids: CASSVAGTAYGYTF. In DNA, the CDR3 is TGTGCCAGCAGCGTAGCAGGGACAGCCTATGGCTACACCTTC.

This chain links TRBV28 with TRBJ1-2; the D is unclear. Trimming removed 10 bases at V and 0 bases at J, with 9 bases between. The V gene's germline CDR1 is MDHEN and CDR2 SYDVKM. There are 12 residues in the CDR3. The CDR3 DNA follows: TGTGCCACCCCAGCGTCTAACTATGGCTACACCTTC. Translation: CATPASNYGYTF.

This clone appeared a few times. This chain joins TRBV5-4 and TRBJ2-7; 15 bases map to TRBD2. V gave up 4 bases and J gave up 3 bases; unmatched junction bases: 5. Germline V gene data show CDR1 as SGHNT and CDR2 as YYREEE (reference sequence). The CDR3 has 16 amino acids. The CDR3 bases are TGTGCCAGCAGCCCGGGACTAGCGGGAGGCTACTACGAGCAGTACTTC. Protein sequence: CASSPGLAGGYYEQYF.

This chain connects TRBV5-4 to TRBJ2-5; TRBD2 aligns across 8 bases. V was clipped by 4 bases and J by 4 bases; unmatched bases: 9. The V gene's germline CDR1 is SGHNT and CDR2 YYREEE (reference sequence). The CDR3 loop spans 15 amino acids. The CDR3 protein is CASSLPAGGGETQYF. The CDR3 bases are TGTGCCAGCAGCCTCCCGGCGGGGGGCGGAGAGACCCAGTACTTC.

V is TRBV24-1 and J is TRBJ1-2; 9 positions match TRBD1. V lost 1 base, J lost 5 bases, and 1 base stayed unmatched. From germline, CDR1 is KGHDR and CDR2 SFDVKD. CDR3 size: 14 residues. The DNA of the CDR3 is TGTGCCACCAGTGATTTAGGACAGGGGTATGGCTACACCTTC. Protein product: CATSDLGQGYGYTF.

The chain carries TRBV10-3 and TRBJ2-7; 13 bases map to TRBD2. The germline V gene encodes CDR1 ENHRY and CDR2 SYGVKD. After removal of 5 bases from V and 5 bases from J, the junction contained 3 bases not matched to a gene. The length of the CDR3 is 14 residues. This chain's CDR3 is CAISWTSGSHEQYF. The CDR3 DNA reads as TGTGCCATCAGTTGGACTAGCGGGAGTCACGAGCAGTACTTC.

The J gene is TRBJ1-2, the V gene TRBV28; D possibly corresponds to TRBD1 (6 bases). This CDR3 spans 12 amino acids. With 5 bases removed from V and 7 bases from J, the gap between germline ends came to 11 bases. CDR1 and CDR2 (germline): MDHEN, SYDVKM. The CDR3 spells CASSDRSGGYTF. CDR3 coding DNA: TGTGCCAGCAGTGACAGGAGCGGTGGCTACACCTTC.

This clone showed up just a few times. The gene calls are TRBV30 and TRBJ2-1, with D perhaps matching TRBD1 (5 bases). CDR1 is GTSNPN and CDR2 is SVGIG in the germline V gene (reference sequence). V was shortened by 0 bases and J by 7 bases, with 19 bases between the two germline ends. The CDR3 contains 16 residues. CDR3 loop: CAWSVRGRLVGNEQFF. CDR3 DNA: TGTGCCTGGAGTGTAAGGGGTCGTCTAGTCGGGAATGAGCAGTTCTTC.